Included here is one TCR beta chain sequence, with context. This specimen comes from a study of graft-versus-host responses after intestinal transplantation. TCRdb keeps only in-frame clones here, not all; method: immunoSEQ multiplex PCR. The sample holds about 10,000 clones; about 95% are singletons and the top ten take approximately 16%. The CDR3 spans 16 residues. After removal of 9 bases from V and 10 bases from J, the junction contained 18 bases not matched to a gene. The germline gives CDR1 ENHRY, CDR2 SYGVKD. The sequenced sample was bone marrow, obtained 500 to 550 days after intestinal transplantation. The chain uses TRBV10-3 and TRBJ2-1; 10 nucleotides match TRBD1. The clonotype was recovered from a human patient who received an intestinal transplant, so some T cells may come from the graft donor. CDR3 DNA sequence: TGTGCCATTCCACTTACTCCGGGACAGGGGAGGTGGGAGCAGTTCTTC. This sequence encodes CAIPLTPGQGRWEQFF.